This T cell receptor (beta chain) was recorded in a study of cytomegalovirus exposure and HLA in healthy donors. Whole-study findings and limits: 150 or so TCR beta chains were listed as cytomegalovirus-associated. Some V segments, including TRBV6-2 and TRBV6-3, were excluded as indistinguishable. Analysis performed later showed TCR beta chains linked to HLA being more clonally expanded than equally common others. The authors reported that TCR beta sequences could predict HLA-A and HLA-B alleles. These predictions were accurate for most subjects in the first cohort.

The CDR3 length is 16 residues. V lost 5 bases and J lost 0; bases outside the gene matches: 7. Per germline, CDR1 SGHTA and CDR2 FQGNSA. PCR employed 60 Vbeta and 13 Jbeta primers. Using immunoSEQ multiplex PCR, the repertoire was profiled, and TCRdb retains in-frame clones only, with some absent. The sample shows around 100,000 clones, around a tenth of them seen only once. Regarding this clone: What it binds is unknown.

Sequenced sample: PBMCs. This clonotype was obtained from a middle-aged man in good health and CMV-seropositive. This sequence joins TRBV7-2 and TRBJ2-1; 7 nucleotides align to TRBD2. The CDR3 DNA follows: TGTGCCAGCAGCCGAGCGGGGACGAGCTCCTACAATGAGCAGTTCTTC. Its protein product is CASSRAGTSSYNEQFF.